A selection of T cell receptor beta chains follows, all from one sample in a study of T cell clones after liver transplantation. Libraries were prepared by immunoSEQ multiplex PCR; TCRdb keeps only in-frame clonotypes and omits some of them. The data contain about 80,000 clones, roughly 80% of them singletons. The sequencing here drew on CD4+ T cells from blood, taken approximately 3.5 years after liver transplant. The receptors derive from a human patient who received a liver transplant. A subset of T cells may come from the graft donor. Both conserved end residues are part of each CDR3. Fields, in order: V gene, J gene, CDR3 protein.

>TRBV28|TRBJ2-1
CASSLRTSGSLYNEQFF
>TRBV7-6|TRBJ1-2
CASSPDLGYGYTF
>TRBV2|TRBJ2-1
CASSPQATSRGEQFF
>TRBV5-1|TRBJ1-1
CASSLGYTTYTEAFF
>TRBV2|TRBJ1-4
CASRSDRGEKLFF
>TRBV27|TRBJ1-1
CASSPARQTEAFF
>TRBV2|TRBJ2-1
CASTGSGVGYNEQFF
>TRBV5-1|TRBJ2-4
CASSLSAGLAKNIQYF
>TRBV4-3|TRBJ2-7
CASSQLQDPGGPNEQYF
>TRBV28|TRBJ1-1
CASSFLTGGSLAFF
>TRBV7-9|TRBJ2-5
CASSLDWGETQYF
>TRBV30|TRBJ1-4
CAWSVPSGGLEKLFF
>TRBV10-3|TRBJ2-1
CAISETGRGEQFF
>TRBV30|TRBJ1-2
CAWPTGNYGYTF
>TRBV15|TRBJ2-2
CATNPGRNTGELFF
>TRBV15|TRBJ2-3
CATSRDLADTQYF
>TRBV7-2|TRBJ2-5
CASIPGGTSGETQYF
>TRBV5-1|TRBJ2-7
CASSPDYLRVYEQYF
>TRBV11-2|TRBJ1-1
CASSRQGNTEAFF
>TRBV7-8|TRBJ2-7
CASRRTSGDYEQYF
>TRBV19|TRBJ1-1
CASSRDMNTEAFF
>TRBV28|TRBJ1-3
CASSFVGGGAYAGNTIYF
>TRBV4-1|TRBJ2-1
CASSPGGRRPYNEQFF
>TRBV18|TRBJ1-1
CASSPWNGGTEAFF
>TRBV29-1|TRBJ1-2
CSVGGGFYGYTF
>TRBV29-1|TRBJ1-4
CSVTGRGNEKLFF
>TRBV27|TRBJ2-1
CASSPRGGRGNEQFF
>TRBV29-1|TRBJ2-7
CSVEEPRGRGYEQYF
>TRBV6-4|TRBJ1-1
CASSEGAQNTEAFF
>TRBV11-3|TRBJ2-7
CASSLNGLASQQYF
>TRBV14|TRBJ1-4
CASSQDMTGGNEKLFF
>TRBV30|TRBJ2-2
CAWSNLGGELFF
>TRBV13|TRBJ1-2
CASRPTSERRYGYTF
>TRBV7-9|TRBJ2-1
CASSQGTNRQFF
>TRBV28|TRBJ1-4
CASSSPGQGVYEKLFF
>TRBV5-1|TRBJ2-1
CASSPGTSGRWNEQFF
>TRBV2|TRBJ2-5
CASRHQLTGRETQYF
>TRBV15|TRBJ1-2
CATSREGIRRDYGYTF
>TRBV7-2|TRBJ2-6
CASSSQGGSGANVLTF
>TRBV10-3|TRBJ2-7
CAISESGSYEQYF
>TRBV5-1|TRBJ2-5
CASSLGIARLGETQYF
>TRBV19|TRBJ1-1
CASSTDREQGRGNTEAFF
>TRBV5-1|TRBJ2-1
CASSSLAGPGEQFF
>TRBV28|TRBJ1-5
CASSSGTGGNQPQHF
>TRBV30|TRBJ2-3
CAWSAGVTDTQYF
>TRBV29-1|TRBJ2-1
CSVALQRDYNEQFF
>TRBV11-1|TRBJ2-6
CASSAPGTYSGANVLTF
>TRBV6-6|TRBJ1-2
CASSSTGGDGYTF
>TRBV19|TRBJ1-1
CASRGKSMNTEAFF
>TRBV6-1|TRBJ2-1
CASRAGTSGMDEQFF
>TRBV19|TRBJ1-2
CASSIVGTNYGYTF
>TRBV12-5|TRBJ2-1
CASGSPGQGADEQFF
>TRBV29-1|TRBJ1-5
CSVGEGGLQPQHF
>TRBV5-4|TRBJ2-1
CASSPSGGAITYNEQFF
>TRBV4-3|TRBJ2-1
CASSQDLGGRHFLPARYNEQFF
>TRBV28|TRBJ1-4
CASRPSDRNEKLFF
>TRBV30|TRBJ2-7
CAWTGQDSYEQYF
>TRBV9|TRBJ2-7
CASSVTRATPYEQYF
>TRBV2|TRBJ2-2
CASGGPEFSGELFF
>TRBV9|TRBJ1-4
CASSPGDRGNEKLFF